This T cell receptor beta chain stems from a study of T cells in Graves' hyperthyroidism and ophthalmopathy. Study-level points and caveats: The model's output predicted ophthalmopathy at a median of roughly 6.9 months prior to onset.

Between the trimmed V and J ends, which lost 3 bases and 8 bases, there was a span of 11 bases. This CDR3 is 13 amino acids long. Looked up from germline, CDR1 is KGHSH and CDR2 is LQKENI. Each diagnosis drew on symptoms, thyroxine, TRAb, thyroid ultrasound and orbital computed tomography findings. Each 10 ml fresh peripheral blood draw supplied the PBMCs. It was RNA transcripts that yielded the amplified TCR beta CDR3 regions. TCR CDR3 regions were first amplified by RT-PCR with HTBI primers. TCRdb passed the multiplex PCR reads through MiXCR, listing each CDR3 protein once. Here the sample spans hundreds of thousands of distinct CDR3 sequences, around 14% being singletons. This clonotype has just a few counts. Its antigen is as yet unknown.

The rearrangement uses TRBV18 and TRBJ1-5; no definite D call. Sequenced material: blood. The receptor comes from a woman in her 30s with Graves' hyperthyroidism that later progressed to Graves' ophthalmopathy. In DNA, the CDR3 is TGTGCCAGCTCACCCGGAGGGCCCAAGCCCCAGCATTTT. Amino acids: CASSPGGPKPQHF.